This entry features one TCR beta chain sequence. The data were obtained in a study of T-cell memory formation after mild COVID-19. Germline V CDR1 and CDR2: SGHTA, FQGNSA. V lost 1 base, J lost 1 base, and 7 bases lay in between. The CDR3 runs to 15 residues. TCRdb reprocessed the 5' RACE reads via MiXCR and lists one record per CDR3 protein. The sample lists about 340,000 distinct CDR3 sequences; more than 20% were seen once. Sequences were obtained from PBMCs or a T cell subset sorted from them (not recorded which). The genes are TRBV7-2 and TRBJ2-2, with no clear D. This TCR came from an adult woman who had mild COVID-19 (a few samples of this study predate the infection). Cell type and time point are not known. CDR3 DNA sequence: TGTGCCAGCAGCTTAGTGGGTCTGAACACCGGGGAGCTGTTTTTT. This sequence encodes CASSLVGLNTGELFF. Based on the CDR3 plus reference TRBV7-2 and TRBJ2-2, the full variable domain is GAGVSQSPSNKVTEKGKDVELRCDPISGHTALYWYRQSLGQGLEFLIYFQGNSAPDKSGLPSDRFSAERTGGSVSTLTIQRTQQEDSAVYLCASSLVGLNTGELFFGEGSRLTVL.